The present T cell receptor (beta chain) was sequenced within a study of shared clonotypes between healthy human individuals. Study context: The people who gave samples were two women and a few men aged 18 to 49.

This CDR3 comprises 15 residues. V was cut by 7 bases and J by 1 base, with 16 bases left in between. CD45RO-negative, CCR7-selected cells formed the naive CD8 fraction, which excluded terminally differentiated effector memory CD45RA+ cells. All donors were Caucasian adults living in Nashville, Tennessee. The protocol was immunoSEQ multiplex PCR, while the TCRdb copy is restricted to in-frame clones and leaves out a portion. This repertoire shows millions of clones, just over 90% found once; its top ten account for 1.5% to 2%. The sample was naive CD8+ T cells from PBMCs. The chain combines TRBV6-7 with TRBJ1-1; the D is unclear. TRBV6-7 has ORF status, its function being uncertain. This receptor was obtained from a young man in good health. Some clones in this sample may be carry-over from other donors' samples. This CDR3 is CASTKRTGRNTEAFF. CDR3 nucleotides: TGTGCCAGCACCAAACGGACGGGTCGGAACACTGAAGCTTTCTTT.